This entry describes one T cell receptor beta chain. Its antigen is unidentified. The record originates from a study of vaccination effects on CD4 cells after COVID-19. On the study more broadly: The ViraFEST assay expanded antigen-specific CD4+ T cells with viral peptide pools before sequencing. Wells each received 2 million to 2.5 million PBMC, cultured with 10 IU/ml IL-2 and 8.5 to 10 ug/ml peptides. Overall study findings and caveats: The study dataset contains few convalescent patients and includes no early post-infection timepoints.

Clones were sequenced by immunoSEQ multiplex PCR, and TCRdb holds only the in-frame ones, with some missing. The sample lists about 74,000 clones; 75% to 80% were seen once. Following culture for around 10 days, CD4+ T cells were isolated. The study found no prior SARS-CoV-2 infection in the vaccine recipients, who tested negative for nucleocapsid antibodies. Germline lookup yields CDR1 DFQATT and CDR2 SNEGSKA (reference sequence). Trimming left V 3 bases short and J 4 bases short, with 13 bases between. The CDR3 has 14 amino acids. This clonotype was sampled from a human donor who received a COVID-19 vaccine. Here the sequenced sample was CD4+ T cells from PBMCs cultured without peptide, taken before COVID-19 vaccination. This chain links TRBV20-1 with TRBJ2-1, with D possibly TRBD1 on 5 matching bases. The CDR3 loop reads CSASWGPGYNEQFF. The CDR3 DNA reads TGCAGTGCTAGTTGGGGCCCCGGATACAATGAGCAGTTCTTC.